This T cell receptor beta chain was retrieved from a study of blood T cells in healthy people across ages. The study's findings and limits: PBMC samples, being unsorted, prevented any conclusive comparison of naive and antigen-experienced cells. As age increased, TCR beta diversity per million T cells fell in a roughly linear fashion.

Through a sample-barcoded 5' primer and a J-beta primer mix, a second PCR was run for roughly 7 to 12 cycles. TCRdb re-called the 5' RACE reads with MiXCR, one entry per CDR3 protein. The data contain more than 800,000 distinct CDR3 sequences, less than 35% of them singletons. This clonotype was found many times. Its target is unknown. V shed 3 bases, J shed 2 bases, and the junction held 0 bases outside the gene matches. This CDR3 region has 13 residues. The V gene's germline CDR1 is LNHNV and CDR2 YYDKDF (reference sequence). Investigators took about 9.4 milliliters of peripheral blood from every donor. Each sample yielded at least 6 million isolated PBMCs.

This TCR derives from a woman older than 75 in good health. V and J are TRBV15 and TRBJ2-5; TRBD1 aligns across 7 bases. Sequencing used blood. The CDR3 sequence: CATSRGQQETQYF. The DNA for the CDR3 is TGTGCCACCAGCAGGGGACAGCAAGAGACCCAGTACTTC. The full variable domain, with the rest looked up from reference TRBV15 and TRBJ2-5, is DAMVIQNPRYQVTQFGKPVTLSCSQTLNHNVMYWYQQKSSQAPKLLFHYYDKDFNNEADTPDNFQSRRPNTSFCFLDIRSPGLGDTAMYLCATSRGQQETQYFGPGTRLLVL.